This passage covers 26 T cell receptor beta chains from one sample sequenced in a study of sequential checkpoint blockade in melanoma. The treatment denotes: randomized to nivolumab then ipilimumab (arm A) or the reverse (arm B). Clones were sequenced by immunoSEQ multiplex PCR, and TCRdb holds only the in-frame ones, with some missing. The table lists under 50,000 clones, about 88% of them singletons. The sequencing here drew on CD8+ T cells sorted from blood (inferred from file names), taken from a patient given nivolumab and ipilimumab in sequence. The source is a human donor with melanoma.

This chain joins TRBV9 and TRBJ2-1; 9 bases are shared with TRBD2. V lost 4 bases and J lost 8; bases outside the gene matches: 10. Germline V CDR1 and CDR2: SGDLS, YYNGEE. This CDR3 is 15 amino acids long. CDR3 DNA: TGTGCCAGCAGCCTCCGAGGACTAGCGTTGGATGAGCAGTTCTTC. It yields the protein CASSLRGLALDEQFF.

The chain has TRBV5-1 and TRBJ2-7; D may be TRBD1 (6 bases). CDR1 and CDR2 (germline): SGHRS, YFSETQ. This CDR3 contains 14 residues. The V and J ends lost 3 bases and 3 bases respectively, with 13 bases between them. In nucleotides, the CDR3 is TGCGCCAGCAGCTCCGACCAGGGGTACTACGAGCAGTACTTC. Translating gives CASSSDQGYYEQYF. The full variable domain, completed using reference TRBV5-1 and TRBJ2-7, is KAGVTQTPRYLIKTRGQQVTLSCSPISGHRSVSWYQQTPGQGLQFLFEYFSETQRNKGNFPGRFSGRQFSNSRSEMNVSTLELGDSALYLCASSSDQGYYEQYFGPGTRLTVT.

The rearrangement joins TRBV6-5 to TRBJ1-1, with a tentative D call TRBD1 (5 bases). With 0 bases removed from V and 7 bases from J, the gap between germline ends came to 9 bases. The CDR3 extends over 13 amino acids. Germline-derived CDR1 and CDR2 are MNHEY and SVGAGI. Here the CDR3 reads CASSYSQGFEAFF. As DNA, the CDR3 is TGTGCCAGCAGTTACTCCCAGGGTTTTGAAGCTTTCTTT.

This clone was counted a few times. The gene calls are TRBV9 and TRBJ2-1; 7 bases are a match to TRBD1. The CDR3 runs 17 residues. Trimming cost V 0 bases and J 6 bases; bases outside gene matches: 12. The V gene's germline CDR1 is SGDLS and CDR2 YYNGEE. The DNA of the CDR3 is TGTGCCAGCAGCGTAGGGGGCGTAGGACAGGTCCTCAATGAGCAGTTCTTC. Its protein product is CASSVGGVGQVLNEQFF.

The rearrangement joins TRBV29-1 to TRBJ1-3; maybe TRBD1 (5 bases). Germline lookup yields CDR1 SQVTM and CDR2 ANQGSEA. V was shortened by 0 bases and J by 0 bases, with 15 bases between the two germline ends. The CDR3 spans 17 residues. The CDR3: CSVEDTETASSGNTIYF. In DNA form, the CDR3 reads TGCAGCGTTGAAGACACGGAGACAGCAAGCTCTGGAAACACCATATATTTT.

This sequence joins TRBV28 and TRBJ2-7; tentatively, D is TRBD1 (6 bases). V was trimmed by 6 bases and J by 1 base, leaving 10 bases between them. This CDR3 comprises 13 residues. Germline CDR1 MDHEN, CDR2 SYDVKM. CDR3 DNA sequence: TGTGCCAGCAGAACAACAGGGTCCTACGAGCAGTACTTC. The encoded protein is CASRTTGSYEQYF. Using reference TRBV28 and TRBJ2-7 for the parts outside the CDR3, the full variable domain is DVKVTQSSRYLVKRTGEKVFLECVQDMDHENMFWYRQDPGLGLRLIYFSYDVKMKEKGDIPEGYSVSREKKERFSLILESASTNQTSMYLCASRTTGSYEQYFGPGTRLTVT.

The chain combines TRBV9 with TRBJ2-3, with D maybe TRBD1 (6 bases). Trimming pared 4 bases from V and 2 bases from J, leaving 17 bases between. Looked up from germline, CDR1 is SGDLS and CDR2 is YYNGEE. The CDR3 length is 16 residues. In DNA form, the CDR3 reads TGTGCCAGCAGCCCTTCGGGCAGGGGAACCACAGATACGCAGTATTTT. Amino acids: CASSPSGRGTTDTQYF.

This clone was observed a few times. The CDR3 loop is CASSMNQGQPQHF. In nucleotides, the CDR3 is TGTGCCAGTAGTATGAATCAGGGGCAGCCCCAGCATTTT. The V gene is TRBV19, the J gene TRBJ1-5; perhaps TRBD1 as D (6 bases). The CDR3 has 13 residues. Germline V gives CDR1 LNHDA, CDR2 SQIVND (reference sequence). V lost 3 bases to trimming and J lost 7 bases, with 10 bases between them. Full variable domain (outside the CDR3, taken from reference TRBV19 and TRBJ1-5): DGGITQSPKYLFRKEGQNVTLSCEQNLNHDAMYWYRQDPGQGLRLIYYSQIVNDFQKGDIAEGYSVSREKKESFPLTVTSAQKNPTAFYLCASSMNQGQPQHFGDGTRLSIL.

In this sample, this clone is medium-sized (0.01 to 0.1%). This chain links TRBV7-3 with TRBJ2-2; D possibly corresponds to TRBD1 (5 bases). Trimming shortened V by 2 bases and J by 6 bases, and 13 bases separated the two germline ends. The CDR3 consists of 15 residues. The germline CDR1 and CDR2 sequences are SGHTA and FQGTGA. CDR3 loop: CASSLLQGKSGELFF. DNA of the CDR3: TGTGCCAGCAGCTTATTGCAGGGCAAGTCCGGGGAGCTGTTTTTT.

V and J are TRBV4-1 and TRBJ2-7, with D possibly matching TRBD1 (5 bases). V dropped 3 bases and J dropped 2 bases, with 14 bases sitting between them. The CDR3 is made up of 15 amino acids. Germline V gene data show CDR1 as MGHRA and CDR2 as YSYEKL. CDR3 DNA sequence: TGCGCCAGCAGCCAGATCCAGACAGCCACCTACGAGCAGTACTTC. Translating it yields CASSQIQTATYEQYF.

This chain connects TRBV28 to TRBJ1-1; a possible D gene is TRBD1 (5 bases). CDR3 length: 15 amino acids. Trimming took off 5 bases at V and 3 bases at J, with 16 bases between the two ends. Germline V gene sequence: CDR1 MDHEN, CDR2 SYDVKM. The CDR3 coding sequence is TGTGCCAGCAGTCCAAGGATCAGGGCGGACACTGAAGCTTTCTTT. Its translation is CASSPRIRADTEAFF.

The rearrangement links TRBV2 to TRBJ2-2, with a weak D call TRBD2 (6 bases). V was trimmed by 7 bases and J by 6 bases, leaving 15 bases between them. The CDR3 totals 14 residues. Germline V gives CDR1 SNHLY, CDR2 FYNNEI. As DNA, the CDR3 is TGTGCCAGCACACGGGGGAGTTCGGCCGGGGAGCTGTTTTTT. Its translation: CASTRGSSAGELFF.

Only one count was recorded for this clone. The V call is TRBV19, the J call TRBJ2-3, with D unresolved. V was trimmed by 4 bases and J by 2 bases, leaving 10 bases between them. CDR3 size: 14 residues. Per germline, CDR1 LNHDA and CDR2 SQIVND (reference sequence). The CDR3 DNA reads as TGTGCCAGTAGTACCGACACGTACACAGATACGCAGTATTTT. Encoded protein: CASSTDTYTDTQYF. Using reference TRBV19 and TRBJ2-3 for the parts outside the CDR3, the full variable domain is DGGITQSPKYLFRKEGQNVTLSCEQNLNHDAMYWYRQDPGQGLRLIYYSQIVNDFQKGDIAEGYSVSREKKESFPLTVTSAQKNPTAFYLCASSTDTYTDTQYFGPGTRLTVL.

This sequence joins TRBV13 and TRBJ2-1, with D possibly being TRBD1 (5 bases). V dropped 8 bases and J dropped 2 bases, with 10 bases sitting between them. CDR1 and CDR2 (germline): PRHDT, FYEKMQ (reference sequence). This CDR3 is built from 13 residues. CDR3 in amino acids: CASLDRTYNEQFF. CDR3 in DNA: TGTGCCAGCCTCGACAGAACCTACAATGAGCAGTTCTTC. Variable domain in full (rest from reference TRBV13 and TRBJ2-1): AAGVIQSPRHLIKEKRETATLKCYPIPRHDTVYWYQQGPGQDPQFLISFYEKMQSDKGSIPDRFSAQQFSDYHSELNMSSLELGDSALYFCASLDRTYNEQFFGPGTRLTVL.

This clone appeared once. The V call is TRBV27, the J call TRBJ2-7; 10 bases agree with TRBD1. V trimming: 5 bases; J trimming: 4 bases; junction bases outside the gene matches: 5. This CDR3 comprises 14 residues. Germline values: CDR1 MNHEY, CDR2 SMNVEV (reference sequence). The CDR3 sequence: CASSATGGVYEQYF. CDR3 in DNA: TGTGCCAGCAGTGCGACAGGGGGCGTTTACGAGCAGTACTTC.

The gene calls are TRBV27 and TRBJ1-2, with D possibly TRBD1 on 6 matching bases. The germline V gene has CDR1 MNHEY and CDR2 SMNVEV (reference sequence). Trimming removed 2 bases at V and 3 bases at J, with 7 bases between. The CDR3 runs 13 residues. In DNA, the CDR3 is TGTGCCAGCAGTTTAGGACAGTACTATGGCTACACCTTC. It encodes CASSLGQYYGYTF.

The rearrangement uses TRBV11-2 and TRBJ2-7; D is unclear. V was pared by 5 bases and J by 3 bases, with 14 bases between. This CDR3 has 14 residues. In germline, CDR1 is SGHAT, CDR2 FQNNGV. CDR3 residues: CASSLTDSDYEQYV. Written as DNA, the CDR3 is TGTGCCAGCAGCCTCACAGACTCCGACTACGAGCAGTACGTC.

This chain uses TRBV9 with TRBJ2-3; 10 bases agree with TRBD2. The V and J ends lost 4 bases and 5 bases, in that order; junction bases with no gene match: 4. The V gene's germline CDR1 is SGDLS and CDR2 YYNGEE. CDR3 size: 14 residues. CDR3 residues: CASSPSGSGDTQYF. CDR3 sequence (DNA): TGTGCCAGCAGCCCTAGCGGGAGTGGAGATACGCAGTATTTT.

CDR3 sequence reads: CAIRASGTYEQYV. The CDR3 region has the DNA TGTGCCATCCGGGCTAGCGGGACCTACGAGCAGTACGTC. The chain is built from TRBV7-9 and TRBJ2-7; 9 nucleotides agree with TRBD2. With 10 bases clipped from V and 2 bases from J, the junction kept 6 bases outside the gene matches. Germline V gene lookup returns CDR1 SEHNR and CDR2 FQNEAQ (reference sequence). The CDR3 contains 13 residues.

This chain connects TRBV9 to TRBJ2-2, with 13 positions matching TRBD2. The CDR3 runs to 18 residues. Trimming took 3 bases from V and 2 from J; bases not matched to a gene: 7. Germline V lookup: CDR1 SGDLS, CDR2 YYNGEE. DNA for the CDR3: TGTGCCAGCAGCGCCACTGGGACTAGCGGGACTAACACCGGGGAGCTGTTTTTT. Its protein is CASSATGTSGTNTGELFF.

The gene calls are TRBV28 and TRBJ1-1, with a possible D match to TRBD1 (5 bases). In germline, CDR1 is MDHEN, CDR2 SYDVKM. This CDR3 region has 13 residues. Trimming shortened V by 5 bases and J by 3 bases, and 10 bases separated the two germline ends. For the CDR3, the DNA is TGTGCCAGCAGTCTCCGGGGGGACACTGAAGCTTTCTTT. Protein: CASSLRGDTEAFF.

V and J are TRBV7-9 and TRBJ1-1; perhaps TRBD1 as D (6 bases). Between the trimmed V and J ends, which lost 4 bases and 8 bases, there was a span of 14 bases. Germline CDR1 and CDR2: SEHNR and FQNEAQ (reference sequence). The CDR3 extends over 13 amino acids. The CDR3 DNA follows: TGTGCCAGCAGCTCCCGGGACACCTACGAAGCTTTCTTT. The encoded protein is CASSSRDTYEAFF.

The chain is built from TRBV28 and TRBJ2-1; 10 bases line up with TRBD2. Germline V CDR1 and CDR2: MDHEN, SYDVKM. CDR3 length: 18 residues. V dropped 2 bases and J dropped 7; count of bases not matched to a gene: 14. The CDR3 nucleotides read TGTGCCAGCAGTTTAGGGGGGGCTAGCGGGAGTCCGAGTAATGAGCAGTTCTTC. This gives the protein CASSLGGASGSPSNEQFF.

The chain employs TRBV29-1 and TRBJ2-2; no definite D call. The V gene lost 5 bases and the J gene lost 4 bases, with 11 bases spanning the gap. From germline, CDR1 is SQVTM and CDR2 ANQGSEA. This CDR3 has 13 amino acids. This chain's CDR3 is CSVQQPVTGELFF. In DNA, the CDR3 is TGCAGCGTTCAACAGCCTGTCACCGGGGAGCTGTTTTTT.

This clone was picked up a small number of times. The CDR3 reads CASSEAYYEQYV. CDR3 in DNA: TGTGCCAGCAGTGAAGCCTACTACGAGCAGTACGTC. The chain couples TRBV2 to TRBJ2-7, with D uncertain. Trimming pared 0 bases from V and 3 bases from J, leaving 3 bases between. The CDR3 is 12 amino acids. Germline CDR1 is SNHLY and CDR2 is FYNNEI.

The chain recombines TRBV7-2 with TRBJ1-2; D is undetermined. The CDR3 covers 11 residues. V lost 1 base and J lost 8, with 5 bases in between. The germline CDR1 and CDR2 sequences are SGHTA and FQGNSA. The CDR3 sequence: CASSLELGYTF. CDR3 in DNA: TGTGCCAGCAGCTTAGAGCTGGGCTACACCTTC.